This T cell receptor beta chain came from a study of blood T cell repertoires in COVID-19. Across the whole study: Samples came from the United States, Italy and Spain, spanning acute and convalescent COVID-19. The analysed material was cDNA or gDNA that came from T cells, B-cell-depleted T cells, or PBMCs.

Measured with immunoSEQ multiplex PCR; TCRdb has only the in-frame clones, and not every one. In the table there are about 430,000 clones, roughly 90% of which are singletons. V lost 9 bases, J lost 1 base, and 13 bases stayed unmatched. The germline V gene has CDR1 MRHNA and CDR2 SNTAGT. This CDR3 is 16 amino acids long. Each participant's cohort was designated according to participant-reported clinical history. This clone was seen only a few times. The sequenced sample consisted of PBMCs or T cells enriched from blood (not recorded which). This TCR derives from a woman in her thirties with acute COVID-19. V and J are TRBV6-4 and TRBJ1-2; TRBD1 matches 8 bases. The CDR3 DNA reads as TGTGCCAGAGCCCTCCCGACAGGGGAACTTAACTATGGCTACACCTTC. This encodes CARALPTGELNYGYTF.